The 13 T cell receptor beta chains given below trace back to one sample, sequenced in a study of cytomegalovirus exposure and HLA in healthy donors. Both 60 Vbeta primers and 13 Jbeta primers went into the PCR. Measured with immunoSEQ multiplex PCR; TCRdb has only the in-frame clones, and not every one. In the table there are over 150,000 clones, roughly four fifths of which are singletons. The sequenced sample was PBMCs. These receptors were collected from a male donor in good health and CMV-seronegative.

The chain couples TRBV15 to TRBJ1-5, with a tentative D call TRBD1 (5 bases). The germline V gene has CDR1 LNHNV and CDR2 YYDKDF (reference sequence). Trimming shortened V by 3 bases and J by 2 bases, and 14 bases separated the two germline ends. The CDR3 spans 16 residues. CDR3 amino acids: CATSSSQGIGNQPQHF. The CDR3 region has the DNA TGTGCCACCAGCAGCTCCCAGGGAATTGGCAATCAGCCCCAGCATTTT. Full variable domain (remainder filled in from reference TRBV15 and TRBJ1-5): DAMVIQNPRYQVTQFGKPVTLSCSQTLNHNVMYWYQQKSSQAPKLLFHYYDKDFNNEADTPDNFQSRRPNTSFCFLDIRSPGLGDTAMYLCATSSSQGIGNQPQHFGDGTRLSIL.

The DNA of the CDR3 is TGTGCCAGCAGCGCGACTAGCGGGGGGAACCACCCTGAGACCCAGTACTTC. It encodes CASSATSGGNHPETQYF. The chain recombines TRBV9 with TRBJ2-5; 13 nucleotides agree with TRBD2. Per the germline V gene, CDR1 is SGDLS and CDR2 is YYNGEE. The J segment lost 5 bases and the V segment lost 3 bases, leaving 10 bases of the junction unmatched. The CDR3 consists of 17 residues.

This clone has a handful of counts. The CDR3 reads CASSLDAGASQFF. CDR3 sequence (DNA): TGCGCCAGCAGCTTGGATGCGGGAGCTTCCCAGTTCTTC. The chain joins TRBV5-1 to TRBJ2-1; 7 bases match TRBD2. The ends lost 0 bases at V and 13 bases at J; junction bases unmatched: 7. The CDR3 loop spans 13 amino acids. Germline assignment: CDR1 SGHRS and CDR2 YFSETQ.

This clone was observed a handful of times. This chain connects TRBV6-5 to TRBJ2-1, with TRBD2 as a possible D gene (6 bases). Germline values: CDR1 MNHEY, CDR2 SVGAGI. The CDR3 is 12 residues long. V gave up 6 bases and J gave up 7 bases, with 10 bases separating them. Here the CDR3 DNA reads TGTGCCAGCAGCCATGGGAGGAATGAGCAGTTCTTC. Translating it yields CASSHGRNEQFF.

This rearrangement joins TRBV6-1 to TRBJ1-3; possible D gene TRBD1, 5 bases. Trimming removed 2 bases at V and 8 bases at J, with 13 bases between. Germline V lookup: CDR1 MNHNS, CDR2 SASEGT. This CDR3 region has 14 residues. CDR3 amino acids: CASSERGSWDTIYF. CDR3 sequence (DNA): TGTGCCAGCAGTGAAAGGGGCTCTTGGGACACCATATATTTT.

This clone was detected a few times. Different DNA sequences within this sample yield the same CDR3. The chain combines TRBV2 with TRBJ1-5; TRBD1 agrees at 7 bases. CDR3 length: 14 amino acids. Germline V gene lookup returns CDR1 SNHLY and CDR2 FYNNEI. Trimming removed 5 bases from V and 1 base from J; junction bases left unmatched: 2. CDR3: CASSRTGSNQPQHF. The CDR3 region has the DNA TGTGCCAGCAGTCGGACAGGCAGCAATCAGCCCCAGCATTTT.

The chain recombines TRBV4-1 with TRBJ1-2; no clear D. Between the trimmed V and J ends, which lost 0 bases and 3 bases, there was a span of 8 bases. CDR1 MGHRA and CDR2 YSYEKL come from the germline V gene. This CDR3 is built from 14 residues. CDR3 region: CASSQDPGYYGYTF. The CDR3 coding sequence is TGCGCCAGCAGCCAAGATCCGGGATACTATGGCTACACCTTC.

J is TRBJ2-2 and V is TRBV28; the D is unclear. This CDR3 spans 14 amino acids. Trimming removed 4 bases at V and 2 bases at J, with 8 bases between. Germline CDR1 MDHEN, CDR2 SYDVKM. CDR3 protein: CASSWSLNTGELFF. The DNA for the CDR3 is TGTGCCAGCAGTTGGTCCCTAAACACCGGGGAGCTGTTTTTT.

This clone has just one count. The rearrangement joins TRBV9 to TRBJ2-1; D remains ambiguous. Germline CDR1 is SGDLS and CDR2 is YYNGEE. The CDR3 totals 12 residues. V shed 4 bases and J shed 3 bases, with 5 bases lying between them. The DNA for the CDR3 is TGTGCCAGCAGCCCTAGCTACAATGAGCAGTTCTTC. Translated, it gives CASSPSYNEQFF. Variable domain in full (rest from reference TRBV9 and TRBJ2-1): DSGVTQTPKHLITATGQRVTLRCSPRSGDLSVYWYQQSLDQGLQFLIQYYNGEERAKGNILERFSAQQFPDLHSELNLSSLELGDSALYFCASSPSYNEQFFGPGTRLTVL.

This chain joins TRBV5-6 and TRBJ1-1; D might be TRBD1 (6 bases). Germline lookup yields CDR1 SGHDT and CDR2 YYEEEE. The ends were cut back, 4 bases at V and 1 base at J, with 11 bases in the middle. The CDR3 has 14 residues. The CDR3 loop is CASSPQGRNTEAFF. The DNA for the CDR3 is TGTGCCAGCAGCCCCCAGGGGAGGAACACTGAAGCTTTCTTT.

V usage is TRBV19 and J usage is TRBJ2-1, with 10 bases identical to TRBD2. CDR3 length equals 17 residues. The germline V gene has CDR1 LNHDA and CDR2 SQIVND (reference sequence). J gave up 6 bases and V 6 bases, and 14 bases lay outside the gene matches. The CDR3 DNA follows: TGTGCCAGTAGCGTTTCGCCGACTAGCGGGTTTTTCAATGAGCAGTTCTTC. This encodes CASSVSPTSGFFNEQFF.

The J gene is TRBJ2-3, the V gene TRBV27; possibly TRBD2 for D (7 bases). In germline, CDR1 is MNHEY, CDR2 SMNVEV (reference sequence). CDR3 length: 15 residues. The germline V and J ends were trimmed by 3 bases and 4 bases, with 14 bases remaining between them. The CDR3 bases are TGTGCCAGCAGTTTCGCGGGGGCCCACGCAGATACGCAGTATTTT. As protein: CASSFAGAHADTQYF.

The genes are TRBV6-5 and TRBJ1-5; D gene ambiguous. Germline values: CDR1 MNHEY, CDR2 SVGAGI. The CDR3 has 13 residues. The V and J ends lost 0 bases and 6 bases respectively, with 6 bases between them. The CDR3 sequence is CASSYSSVQPQHF. Here the CDR3 DNA reads TGTGCCAGCAGTTACTCGAGCGTTCAGCCCCAGCATTTT.